This entry features one T cell receptor (beta chain) sequence. The data were obtained in a study of T cells in Graves' hyperthyroidism and ophthalmopathy. Study-wide context: At the time of initial diagnosis and before any treatment, peripheral blood was collected.

TCR beta CDR3 regions were amplified from RNA transcripts. During a first-round RT-PCR of the TCR CDR3, the HTBI primer set was used. A single record per CDR3 protein comes from TCRdb applying MiXCR to the multiplex PCR reads. The sample records about 350,000 distinct CDR3 sequences, roughly 13% being singletons. Exclusion of patients followed from uncontrolled infection, other autoimmune disease, pregnancy or lactation. Diagnostic assessment was based on clinical symptoms, serum thyroxine and TRAb, thyroid ultrasound and orbital computed tomography. V shed 5 bases and J 0 bases; nucleotides not matched to a gene: 9. From germline, CDR1 is SGHRS and CDR2 YFSETQ. There are 17 residues in the CDR3.

The sequenced material came from blood. The receptor comes from a woman between 35 and 50 years old with Graves' ophthalmopathy. The V gene is TRBV5-1, the J gene TRBJ2-5; 11 bases are shared with TRBD2. This CDR3 reads CASRLDLAGGDQETQYF. The CDR3 DNA is TGCGCCAGCAGACTTGATCTAGCGGGGGGAGACCAAGAGACCCAGTACTTC.